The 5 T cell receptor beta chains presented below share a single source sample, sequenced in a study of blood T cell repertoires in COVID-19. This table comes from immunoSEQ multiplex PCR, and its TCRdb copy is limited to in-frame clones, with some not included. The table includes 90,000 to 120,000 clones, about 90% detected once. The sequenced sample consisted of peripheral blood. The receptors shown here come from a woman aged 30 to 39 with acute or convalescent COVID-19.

The CDR3 region is CASSSSANSYNEQFF. The CDR3 DNA follows: TGTGCCAGCAGTTCTAGCGCGAACTCCTACAATGAGCAGTTCTTC. The gene calls are TRBV11-2 and TRBJ2-1; D might be TRBD2 (6 bases). Germline V CDR1 and CDR2: SGHAT, FQNNGV. The length of the CDR3 is 15 residues. With 6 bases removed from V and 0 bases from J, the gap between germline ends came to 12 bases.

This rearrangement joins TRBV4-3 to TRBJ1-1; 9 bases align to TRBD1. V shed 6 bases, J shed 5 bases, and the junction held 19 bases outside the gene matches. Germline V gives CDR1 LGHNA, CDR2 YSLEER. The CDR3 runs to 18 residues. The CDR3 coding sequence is TGCGCCAGCAGGCCAACGGTCTTACAGGGGGCTTTAGTGACTGAAGCTTTCTTT. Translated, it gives CASRPTVLQGALVTEAFF.

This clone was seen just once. The CDR3 region is CASRGTDGRVGAFF. DNA for the CDR3: TGTGCCAGCAGGGGGACAGACGGTCGCGTGGGAGCTTTCTTT. The genes are TRBV6-5 and TRBJ1-1, with 7 bases identical to TRBD1. J lost 10 bases, V lost 6 bases, and 14 bases had no gene match. The CDR3 loop spans 14 amino acids. Looked up from germline, CDR1 is MNHEY and CDR2 is SVGAGI.

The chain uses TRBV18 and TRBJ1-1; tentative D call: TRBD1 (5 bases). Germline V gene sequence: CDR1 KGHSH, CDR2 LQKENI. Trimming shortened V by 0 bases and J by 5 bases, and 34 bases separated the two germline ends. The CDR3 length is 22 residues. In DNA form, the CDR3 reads TGTGCCAGCTCACCACCTCTTCTCGCCCATCGGCGGGGACTTCGCAAGGGAACTGAAGCTTTCTTT. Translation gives CASSPPLLAHRRGLRKGTEAFF.

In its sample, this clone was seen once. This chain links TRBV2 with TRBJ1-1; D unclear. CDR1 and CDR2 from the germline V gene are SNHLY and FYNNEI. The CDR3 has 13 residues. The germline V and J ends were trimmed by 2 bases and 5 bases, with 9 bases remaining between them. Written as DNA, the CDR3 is TGTGCCAGCAGTGAAAGCCCGTGGACTGAAGCTTTCTTT. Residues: CASSESPWTEAFF.